The clone carrying this T cell receptor (beta chain) was seen many times. What it binds is unknown. This CDR3 contains 18 residues. Germline V gene data show CDR1 as MNHEY and CDR2 as SMNVEV (reference sequence). V trimming: 5 bases; J trimming: 0 bases; junction bases outside the gene matches: 13. TCRdb processed the RT-PCR reads anew with MiXCR; each CDR3 protein has one entry. This table has 650,000 or so distinct CDR3 sequences, around 13% appearing once. These data are taken from a study of response to subunit inactivated influenza vaccine. Study-level findings and limits: Each seasonal influenza vaccination recruits few new T cells, the authors suggested.

The specimen comprised PBMCs from blood, sampled 14 to 15 days before vaccination. V usage is TRBV27 and J usage is TRBJ2-1, with TRBD2 matching 7 bases. The origin of this receptor is a man aged 45-65 years who received an inactivated influenza vaccine. The CDR3 DNA is TGTGCCAGCAGTCCCCGGGGGGAAGCGGGGTACTCCTACAATGAGCAGTTCTTC. Its translation: CASSPRGEAGYSYNEQFF.